This TCR beta chain was sequenced during a study of regulatory T cells in long-lasting Graves disease. Broader study findings: Persistent patients shared more public clonotypes (approximately 2,800) than new patients (roughly 1,000).

Sample time point: newly diagnosed GD, antithyroid drugs for less than 3 months. PBMC RNA served as the TCR library source. V dropped 0 bases and J dropped 6; count of bases not matched to a gene: 13. The CDR3 sequence is 17 residues long. CDR1 is DFQATT, CDR2 SNEGSKA, per germline (reference sequence). Construction of the TCR beta libraries employed iRepertoire HTBI primers in conjunction with Arm-PCR of CDR3 regions. MiXCR was run by TCRdb on the multiplex PCR reads, yielding one entry per CDR3 protein. This sample has 420,000 or so distinct CDR3 sequences; roughly 17% occur once, and the top ten carry 23%. This clonotype was seen more than once but under ten times. Its specificity is unknown. These data were likewise used in another study, on T cells in Graves' hyperthyroidism and ophthalmopathy.

The chain has TRBV20-1 and TRBJ2-2, with 7 positions matching TRBD2. This receptor was obtained from a woman aged 18-29 years with Graves disease. The material sequenced was peripheral blood mononuclear cells (PBMCs), taken at new diagnosis, from a patient treated with antithyroid drugs. This CDR3 is CSARDMMAGVNSGELFF. In DNA, the CDR3 is TGCAGTGCTAGAGATATGATGGCGGGGGTGAATTCCGGGGAGCTGTTTTTT.